This entry lists 8 T cell receptor beta chains sequenced from one sample in a study of Graves' ophthalmopathy and Graves' hyperthyroidism. RNA served as the template for amplifying TCR beta CDR3 regions. Following a first-round RT-PCR that used HTBI primers, a second-round multiplex PCR was carried out. Each CDR3 protein is one row after TCRdb ran MiXCR on the multiplex PCR reads. In the table there are over 40,000 distinct CDR3 sequences, around half of which are singletons. The specimen sequenced was peripheral blood. The receptors come from an adult man with Graves' ophthalmopathy.

This clonotype has a handful of counts. The J gene is TRBJ1-3, the V gene TRBV7-2; tentative D call: TRBD1 (5 bases). Trimming took 6 bases from V and 8 from J, leaving 11 bases between them. This CDR3 is 12 amino acids long. Germline V gene lookup returns CDR1 SGHTA and CDR2 FQGNSA. The CDR3 DNA is TGTGCCAGCAGACGCGGGGCGGACACCATATATTTT. As protein: CASRRGADTIYF.

This chain joins TRBV6-2 or TRBV6-3 and TRBJ1-3; D is unclear. This CDR3 has 14 residues. In germline, CDR1 is MNHEY, CDR2 SVGEGT. V was shortened by 5 bases and J by 4 bases, with 12 bases between the two germline ends. The CDR3 region has the DNA TGTGCCAGCAGTGAGGGTACGCAGGGAAACACCATATATTTT. Residues: CASSEGTQGNTIYF.

This clonotype was recorded at least ten times. The V and J genes are TRBV5-6 and TRBJ2-7, with D perhaps matching TRBD1 (5 bases). V gave up 1 base and J gave up 7 bases, with 15 bases separating them. The CDR3 extends over 14 amino acids. The germline V gene has CDR1 SGHDT and CDR2 YYEEEE. The CDR3 loop is CASSLWPGNREQYF. CDR3 DNA sequence: TGTGCCAGCAGCTTGTGGCCAGGGAACAGGGAGCAGTACTTC.

The chain links TRBV2 to TRBJ2-3; TRBD2 matches at 7 bases. The ends lost 1 base at V and 3 bases at J; junction bases unmatched: 7. The CDR3 has 16 residues. Per germline, CDR1 SNHLY and CDR2 FYNNEI. DNA of the CDR3: TGTGCCAGCAGTGAAGGGGGGGGACTTCGGACAGATACGCAGTATTTT. Amino acid sequence: CASSEGGGLRTDTQYF.

At least ten counts were recorded for this clonotype. The chain couples TRBV6-5 to TRBJ1-5; 9 nucleotides align to TRBD1. The V gene end was trimmed by 6 bases and the J gene end by 1 base; junction bases not matched to a gene: 4. Germline CDR1 is MNHEY and CDR2 is SVGAGI. The CDR3 sequence is 15 residues long. The CDR3 protein is CASRVDRGSNQPQHF. In DNA, the CDR3 is TGTGCCAGCAGAGTCGACAGGGGGAGCAATCAGCCCCAGCATTTT.

The rearrangement uses TRBV19 and TRBJ1-1; 7 bases match TRBD1. J gave up 1 base and V 6 bases, and 8 bases lay outside the gene matches. The CDR3 totals 15 residues. Germline V CDR1 and CDR2: LNHDA, SQIVND (reference sequence). CDR3 DNA sequence: TGTGCCAGTAGGGCTCTCAGACAGGGGAACACTGAAGCTTTCTTT. This gives the protein CASRALRQGNTEAFF.

This rearrangement joins TRBV29-1 to TRBJ2-3; 16 nucleotides align to TRBD2. Germline V CDR1 and CDR2: SQVTM, ANQGSEA. The CDR3 contains 15 residues. V shed 6 bases and J 7 bases; nucleotides not matched to a gene: 7. The CDR3 bases are TGCAGCGTGGGGACTAGCGGGAGGGTTTTCAATACGCAGTATTTT. Its protein is CSVGTSGRVFNTQYF.

As concerns this clonotype: Germline and junction disagree at one end, which may indicate a read error. The chain joins TRBV7-7 to TRBJ2-3; D unclear. This CDR3 region has 13 residues. Germline assignment: CDR1 SSHAT and CDR2 FNYEAQ (reference sequence). The CDR3 protein is CASSLEVTDTQYF. The CDR3 bases are TGTGCTAGCAGCCTGGAAGTCACAGATACGCAGTATTTT.